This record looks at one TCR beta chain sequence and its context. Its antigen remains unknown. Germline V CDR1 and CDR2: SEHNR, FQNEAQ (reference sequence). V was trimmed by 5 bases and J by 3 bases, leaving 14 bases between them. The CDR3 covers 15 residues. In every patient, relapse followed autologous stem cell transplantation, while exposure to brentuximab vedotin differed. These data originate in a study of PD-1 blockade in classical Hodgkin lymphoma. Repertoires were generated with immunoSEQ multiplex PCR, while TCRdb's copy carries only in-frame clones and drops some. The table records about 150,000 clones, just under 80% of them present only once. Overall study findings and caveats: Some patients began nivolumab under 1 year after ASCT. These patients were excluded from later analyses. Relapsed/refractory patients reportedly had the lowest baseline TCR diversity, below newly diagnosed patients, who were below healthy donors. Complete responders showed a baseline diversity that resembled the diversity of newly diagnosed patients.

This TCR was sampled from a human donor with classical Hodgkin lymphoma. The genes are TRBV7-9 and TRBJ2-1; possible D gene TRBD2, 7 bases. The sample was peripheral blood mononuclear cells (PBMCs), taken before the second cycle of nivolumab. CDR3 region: CASSRAGAHYNEQFF. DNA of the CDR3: TGTGCCAGCAGCCGGGCGGGGGCCCACTACAATGAGCAGTTCTTC.